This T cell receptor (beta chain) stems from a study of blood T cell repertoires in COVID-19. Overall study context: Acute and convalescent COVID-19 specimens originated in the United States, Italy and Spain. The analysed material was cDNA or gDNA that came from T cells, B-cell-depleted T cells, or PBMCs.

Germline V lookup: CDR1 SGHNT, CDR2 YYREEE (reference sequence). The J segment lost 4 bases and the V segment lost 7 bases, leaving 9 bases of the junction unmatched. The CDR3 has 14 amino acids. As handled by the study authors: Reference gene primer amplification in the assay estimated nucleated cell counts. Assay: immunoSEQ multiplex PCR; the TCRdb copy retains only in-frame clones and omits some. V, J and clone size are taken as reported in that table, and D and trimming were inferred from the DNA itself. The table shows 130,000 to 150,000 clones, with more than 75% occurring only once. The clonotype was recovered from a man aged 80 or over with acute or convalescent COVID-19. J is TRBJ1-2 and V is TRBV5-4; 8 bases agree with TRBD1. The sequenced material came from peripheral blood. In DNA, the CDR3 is TGTGCCAGCCGAAAGACAGGGGATGGCTATGGCTACACCTTC. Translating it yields CASRKTGDGYGYTF.